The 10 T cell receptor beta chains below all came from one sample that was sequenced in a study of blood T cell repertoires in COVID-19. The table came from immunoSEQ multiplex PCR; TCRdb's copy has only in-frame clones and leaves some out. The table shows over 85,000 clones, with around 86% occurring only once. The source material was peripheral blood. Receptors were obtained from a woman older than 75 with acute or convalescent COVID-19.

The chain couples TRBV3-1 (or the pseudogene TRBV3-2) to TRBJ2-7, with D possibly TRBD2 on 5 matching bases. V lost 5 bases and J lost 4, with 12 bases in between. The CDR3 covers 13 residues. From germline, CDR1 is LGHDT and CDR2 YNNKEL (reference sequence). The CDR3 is CASSGPTSYEQYF. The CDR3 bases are TGTGCCAGCAGCGGCCCCACTAGTTACGAGCAGTACTTC.

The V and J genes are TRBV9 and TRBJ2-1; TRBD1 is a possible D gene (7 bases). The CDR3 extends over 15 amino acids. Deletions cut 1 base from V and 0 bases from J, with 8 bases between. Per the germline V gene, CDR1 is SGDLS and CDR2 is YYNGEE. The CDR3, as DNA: TGTGCCAGCAGCGTACAGGGGGGCTCCTACAATGAGCAGTTCTTC. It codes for CASSVQGGSYNEQFF.

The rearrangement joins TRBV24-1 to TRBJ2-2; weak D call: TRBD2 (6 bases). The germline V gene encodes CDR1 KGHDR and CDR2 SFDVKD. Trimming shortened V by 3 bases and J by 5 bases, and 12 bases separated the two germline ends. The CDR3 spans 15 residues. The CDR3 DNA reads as TGTGCCACCAGTGATCGGGACTCGCCAACCGGGGAGCTGTTTTTT. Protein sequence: CATSDRDSPTGELFF.

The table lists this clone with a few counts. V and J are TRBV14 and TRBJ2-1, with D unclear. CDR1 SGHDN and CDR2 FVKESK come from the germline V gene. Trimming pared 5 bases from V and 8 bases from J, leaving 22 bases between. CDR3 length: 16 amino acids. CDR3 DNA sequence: TGTGCCAGCAGCGGGTCGTGGCGGAGTGGAAGCGATGAGCAGTTCTTC. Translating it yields CASSGSWRSGSDEQFF. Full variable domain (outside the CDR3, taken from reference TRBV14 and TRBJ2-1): EAGVTQFPSHSVIEKGQTVTLRCDPISGHDNLYWYRRVMGKEIKFLLHFVKESKQDESGMPNNRFLAERTGGTYSTLKVQPAELEDSGVYFCASSGSWRSGSDEQFFGPGTRLTVL.

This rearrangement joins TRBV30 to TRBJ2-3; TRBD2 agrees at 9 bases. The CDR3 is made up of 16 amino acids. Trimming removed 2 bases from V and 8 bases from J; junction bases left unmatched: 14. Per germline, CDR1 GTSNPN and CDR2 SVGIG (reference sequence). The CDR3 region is CAWSPGGSGGPGTQYF. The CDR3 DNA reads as TGTGCCTGGAGTCCAGGGGGGAGCGGGGGGCCGGGTACGCAGTATTTT.

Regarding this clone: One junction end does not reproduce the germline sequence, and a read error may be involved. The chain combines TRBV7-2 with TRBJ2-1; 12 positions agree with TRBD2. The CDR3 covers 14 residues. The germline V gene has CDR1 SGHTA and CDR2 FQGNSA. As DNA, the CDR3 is TGTGCCAGCAGCCTAGCGGGAGGGAGGGATGAGCAGTTCTTC. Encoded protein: CASSLAGGRDEQFF.

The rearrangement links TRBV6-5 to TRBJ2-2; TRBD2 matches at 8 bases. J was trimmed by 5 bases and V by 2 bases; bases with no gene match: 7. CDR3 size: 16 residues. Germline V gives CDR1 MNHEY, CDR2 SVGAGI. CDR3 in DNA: TGTGCCAGCAGTTACACTAGCGGATGGGGTACCGGGGAGCTGTTTTTT. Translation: CASSYTSGWGTGELFF.

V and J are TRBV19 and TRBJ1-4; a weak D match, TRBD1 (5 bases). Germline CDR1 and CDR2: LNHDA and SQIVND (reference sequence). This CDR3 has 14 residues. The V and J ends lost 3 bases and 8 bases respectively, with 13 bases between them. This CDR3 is CASSIARAGEKLFF. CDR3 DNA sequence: TGTGCCAGTAGTATCGCCAGGGCTGGAGAAAAACTGTTTTTT.

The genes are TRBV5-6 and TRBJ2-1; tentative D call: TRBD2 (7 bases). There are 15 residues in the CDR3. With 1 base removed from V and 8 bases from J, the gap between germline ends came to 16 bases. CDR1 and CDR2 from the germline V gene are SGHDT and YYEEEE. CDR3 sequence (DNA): TGTGCCAGCAGCTTGAAGGACAGTCGGGAGGATGAGCAGTTCTTC. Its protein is CASSLKDSREDEQFF.

CDR3 residues: CASSQRGGNNEQFF. The CDR3 nucleotides are TGTGCCAGCAGCCAAAGGGGCGGCAACAATGAGCAGTTCTTC. This chain connects TRBV3-1 (or the pseudogene TRBV3-2) to TRBJ2-1; TRBD1 is a possible D gene (5 bases). The CDR3 runs to 14 residues. Per the germline V gene, CDR1 is LGHDT and CDR2 is YNNKEL (reference sequence). V lost 2 bases to trimming and J lost 5 bases, with 10 bases between them.